The clone carrying this T cell receptor (beta chain) has only a few counts. Hyperthyroidism patients were newly diagnosed, had disease duration under 2 months, and were aged 18 to 65 years. Ahead of any ophthalmopathy symptoms, the blood sample was obtained at the first diagnosis of hyperthyroidism. CDR1 and CDR2 (germline): DFQATT, SNEGSKA (reference sequence). After removal of 6 bases from V and 2 bases from J, the junction contained 16 bases not matched to a gene. The length of the CDR3 is 16 residues. RNA transcripts gave rise to amplified TCR beta CDR3 regions. A first-round RT-PCR of the TCR CDR3 used the HTBI primer set. TCRdb recomputed calls from the multiplex PCR reads with MiXCR, one row per CDR3 protein. Of a few hundred thousand distinct CDR3 sequences in the sample, around a sixth were seen once. These data originate in a study of T cells in Graves' hyperthyroidism and ophthalmopathy.

The specimen was blood. The chain combines TRBV20-1 with TRBJ2-7, with 7 bases lining up with TRBD1. The source is a woman between 18 and 29 years old with Graves' hyperthyroidism that later progressed to Graves' ophthalmopathy. Here the CDR3 reads CSATRPGTDTTYEQYF. Here the CDR3 DNA reads TGCAGTGCCACCAGACCCGGGACAGACACTACCTACGAGCAGTACTTC.